This T cell receptor (beta chain) was profiled in a study of graft-versus-host responses after intestinal transplantation. Study at large: In this cohort, recipients had multivisceral, liver-intestinal, or isolated intestinal transplants. Anti-thymocyte globulin induction, then tacrolimus and steroids for around 3 years, went to all recipients.

The study, taken as a whole, reports: Declines in HvG clones occurring early post-transplant were associated with peak circulating GvH clone levels.

As for this clone: Its antigen is unidentified.

CDR1 and CDR2 (germline): MNHEY, SVGAGI. The CDR3 extends over 15 amino acids. Assay: immunoSEQ multiplex PCR; the TCRdb copy retains only in-frame clones and omits some. The sample lists more than 75,000 clones; around 93% were seen once. This receptor was taken from a human donor who was the organ donor for an intestinal transplant. The sequencing used unstimulated CD4+ T cells sorted from spleen or lymph node cells, collected before transplant. This rearrangement joins TRBV6-5 to TRBJ2-5; 8 bases are a match to TRBD2. The J call may be mistaken, given a closer DNA end match to TRBJ2-7. In DNA form, the CDR3 reads TGTGCCAGCAGTTACTCAGCAGCGGGGGCCTACGAGCAGTACTTC. It specifies CASSYSAAGAYEQYF.